This T cell receptor (beta chain) comes out of a study of cytomegalovirus exposure and HLA in healthy donors. Study information: A later analysis reported the same platform for the 95 to 150 validation repertoires and the roughly 670 first-cohort repertoires.

This clone appeared once. Its antigen is unknown. TCRdb's copy holds only in-frame clones and misses some; the assay was immunoSEQ multiplex PCR. The sample contains about 180,000 clones, approximately 87% of which appear only once. With V trimmed by 4 bases and J by 2 bases, 6 bases remained unmatched. The CDR3 loop spans 15 amino acids. The germline CDR1 and CDR2 sequences are LGHNA and YNFKEQ. Study-wide points: The authors listed 150 to 200 TCR beta chains as cytomegalovirus-associated. Most TCRs appeared rarely, but some public TCRs recurred in many donors. One later analysis, an examination of the approximately 120 validation repertoires, found that first-cohort TCR clusters tended to co-occur in them.

This receptor was taken from a woman in her thirties in good health and CMV-seronegative. The chain carries TRBV4-2 and TRBJ1-1; 8 bases agree with TRBD1. The material sequenced was PBMCs. Written as DNA, the CDR3 is TGTGCCAGCAGCCCCTTCGACAGGGGAAACACTGAAGCTTTCTTT. This sequence encodes CASSPFDRGNTEAFF.